The 21 T cell receptor beta chains in this list originate from one sample, sequenced in a study of technical replicates of blood from a few donors. Produced via immunoSEQ multiplex PCR; TCRdb's table is partial and in-frame only. The sample has fewer than 65,000 clones, around 87% seen once. Sequenced input: PBMCs. These receptors were obtained from a human donor in good health. Some clones in this sample may be carry-over from other donors' samples.

This chain links TRBV5-1 with TRBJ1-4; 8 nucleotides agree with TRBD1. The CDR3 contains 15 residues. The germline gives CDR1 SGHRS, CDR2 YFSETQ. The ends lost 3 bases at V and 3 bases at J; junction bases unmatched: 4. CDR3 protein: CASSSGQGPNEKLFF. In DNA, the CDR3 is TGCGCCAGCAGCTCAGGACAGGGCCCTAATGAAAAACTGTTTTTT.

V and J are TRBV5-8 and TRBJ1-2, with TRBD1 matching 12 bases. CDR1 is SGHTS and CDR2 is YDEGEE in the germline V gene. Losses at the gene ends were 4 bases for V and 0 bases for J; bases not matched to a gene: 7. The CDR3 spans 17 residues. The DNA for the CDR3 is TGTGCCAGCAGCACCCCGGGACAGGGGGCCGCTAACTATGGCTACACCTTC. Protein: CASSTPGQGAANYGYTF.

The chain has TRBV7-8 and TRBJ1-6; 8 positions match TRBD1. J was trimmed by 7 bases and V by 5 bases; bases with no gene match: 4. Germline V gene sequence: CDR1 SGHVS, CDR2 FQNEAQ. This CDR3 has 14 amino acids. The CDR3 sequence is CASSVQGGNSPLHF. The CDR3 DNA reads TGTGCCAGCAGCGTACAGGGGGGGAATTCACCCCTCCACTTT.

The chain joins TRBV29-1 to TRBJ2-7, with 12 bases aligning to TRBD2. Germline V CDR1 and CDR2: SQVTM, ANQGSEA. This CDR3 region has 13 residues. V lost 6 bases and J lost 2; bases outside the gene matches: 2. The CDR3 sequence is CSVSSGRAYEQYF. Written as DNA, the CDR3 is TGCAGCGTCTCTAGCGGGAGGGCCTACGAGCAGTACTTC.

The J gene is TRBJ1-2, the V gene TRBV12-5, with 8 bases aligning to TRBD1. CDR1 is LGHNT, CDR2 FRNRAP, per germline. The trim removed 7 bases at V and 7 bases at J, leaving 11 bases unmatched. The CDR3 covers 14 residues. CDR3 residues: CASAYRTGISGYTF. CDR3 nucleotide sequence: TGTGCTAGTGCTTATAGGACAGGGATCTCTGGCTACACCTTC.

The chain joins TRBV11-2 to TRBJ2-3; possibly TRBD2 for D (6 bases). The V end lost 8 bases, the J end lost 5 bases, and 14 bases lay between the germline ends. Germline V lookup: CDR1 SGHAT, CDR2 FQNNGV. The CDR3 extends over 13 amino acids. The CDR3 loop reads CASGLAHGDTQYF. CDR3 nucleotides: TGTGCCAGCGGGCTAGCGCACGGAGATACGCAGTATTTT. The whole variable domain, remainder taken from reference TRBV11-2 and TRBJ2-3, is EAGVAQSPRYKIIEKRQSVAFWCNPISGHATLYWYQQILGQGPKLLIQFQNNGVVDDSQLPKDRFSAERLKGVDSTLKIQPAKLEDSAVYLCASGLAHGDTQYFGPGTRLTVL.

The chain is built from TRBV4-1 and TRBJ2-1; 9 nucleotides line up with TRBD1. The CDR3 contains 17 residues. V gave up 2 bases and J gave up 3 bases; unmatched junction bases: 8. Per the germline V gene, CDR1 is MGHRA and CDR2 is YSYEKL. CDR3 region: CASSQTPTGGDYNEQFF. The CDR3 region has the DNA TGCGCCAGCAGCCAAACTCCGACAGGGGGGGACTACAATGAGCAGTTCTTC.

The rearrangement joins TRBV29-1 to TRBJ2-5, with TRBD1 matching 10 bases. CDR3 size: 15 residues. J lost 3 bases, V lost 6 bases, and 10 bases had no gene match. Germline assignment: CDR1 SQVTM and CDR2 ANQGSEA. For the CDR3, the DNA is TGCAGCGTGGGAAGGGGGACAGGGGACAAAGAGACCCAGTACTTC. Translation gives CSVGRGTGDKETQYF.

Remarks on this clone: This may be a read error: a much more frequent sequence differs by one nucleotide. The rearrangement uses TRBV5-4 and TRBJ2-7; a possible D gene is TRBD1 (5 bases). Germline CDR1 SGHNT, CDR2 YYREEE (reference sequence). The V gene lost 0 bases and the J gene lost 0 bases, with 10 bases spanning the gap. The CDR3 extends over 15 amino acids. The CDR3 spells CASSLDTGYSYEQYF. CDR3 sequence (DNA): TGTGCCAGCAGCTTGGATACAGGATACTCCTACGAGCAGTACTTC.

The chain joins TRBV11-2 to TRBJ2-7; maybe TRBD2 (6 bases). Germline CDR1 SGHAT, CDR2 FQNNGV. This CDR3 is built from 14 residues. Trimming pared 1 base from V and 4 bases from J, leaving 11 bases between. The CDR3 DNA sequence: TGTGCCAGCAGCTTAGTGGAGGGGACTTACGAGCAGTACTTC. It codes for CASSLVEGTYEQYF.

V and J are TRBV5-1 and TRBJ2-4; the match to TRBD1 covers 9 bases. Germline trimming cut 4 bases from V and 8 bases from J; bases unmatched to any gene: 10. The CDR3 is 15 residues long. The germline V gene has CDR1 SGHRS and CDR2 YFSETQ. CDR3 nucleotides: TGCGCCAGCAGCCCCGGGACAGGGAGATCGGACATTCAGTACTTC. Protein product: CASSPGTGRSDIQYF.

The chain carries TRBV2 and TRBJ2-6, with D possibly matching TRBD1 (6 bases). The germline CDR1 and CDR2 sequences are SNHLY and FYNNEI. CDR3 length: 15 amino acids. Trimming stripped 5 bases from V and 4 bases from J, with 12 bases between. In DNA, the CDR3 is TGTGCCAGCAGTTCACAGGGCGGCGGGGCCAACGTCCTGACTTTC. It yields the protein CASSSQGGGANVLTF.

This chain connects TRBV2 to TRBJ1-6, with unresolved D. The germline V gene encodes CDR1 SNHLY and CDR2 FYNNEI. Deletions cut 4 bases from V and 7 bases from J, with 14 bases between. The CDR3 consists of 15 residues. CDR3 in amino acids: CASSVGLRENSPLHF. The CDR3 DNA sequence: TGTGCCAGCAGTGTTGGTTTGCGGGAAAATTCACCCCTCCACTTT.

In its sample, this clone was seen a few times. CDR3: CASREQAQGVGPQHF. In nucleotides, the CDR3 is TGTGCCAGCCGCGAGCAGGCCCAGGGGGTAGGTCCCCAGCATTTT. V and J are TRBV6-6 and TRBJ1-5; 7 positions match TRBD1. Germline lookup yields CDR1 MNHNY and CDR2 SVGAGI (reference sequence). The CDR3 has 15 residues. Trimming removed 8 bases from V and 10 bases from J; junction bases left unmatched: 17.

This chain connects TRBV2 to TRBJ2-6; D may be TRBD1 (6 bases). V lost 5 bases to trimming and J lost 1 base, with 21 bases between them. The CDR3 loop spans 19 amino acids. Germline V CDR1 and CDR2: SNHLY, FYNNEI. This chain's CDR3 is CASSFHKNQGLSGANVLTF. CDR3 bases: TGTGCCAGCAGTTTTCATAAAAATCAGGGGCTATCTGGGGCCAACGTCCTGACTTTC.

The rearrangement links TRBV7-3 to TRBJ2-1; TRBD1 matches 10 bases. Germline CDR1 SGHTA, CDR2 FQGTGA. The CDR3 spans 13 residues. J was trimmed by 8 bases and V by 6 bases; bases with no gene match: 4. The CDR3 here is CASRGTGEDEQFF. The CDR3 coding sequence is TGTGCCAGCAGGGGGACAGGGGAGGATGAGCAGTTCTTC.

The J gene is TRBJ2-5, the V gene TRBV6-1; 7 positions match TRBD2. With 8 bases clipped from V and 4 bases from J, the junction kept 10 bases outside the gene matches. CDR1 is MNHNS, CDR2 SASEGT, per germline. The CDR3 extends over 14 amino acids. The chain's CDR3 is CASGRVAGTETQYF. As DNA, the CDR3 is TGTGCCAGCGGGAGAGTAGCGGGCACAGAGACCCAGTACTTC.

The V call is TRBV4-3, the J call TRBJ1-2; D call uncertain. This CDR3 spans 13 amino acids. The germline V and J ends were trimmed by 2 bases and 4 bases, with 8 bases remaining between them. CDR1 LGHNA and CDR2 YSLEER come from the germline V gene. The CDR3 here is CASSQTNGYGYTF. The CDR3 region has the DNA TGCGCCAGCAGCCAAACTAACGGCTATGGCTACACCTTC.

The V gene is TRBV4-2, the J gene TRBJ1-5; tentative D call: TRBD1 (6 bases). Per the germline V gene, CDR1 is LGHNA and CDR2 is YNFKEQ. The CDR3 contains 16 residues. The V and J ends lost 4 bases and 4 bases respectively, with 17 bases between them. The CDR3 region has the DNA TGTGCCAGCAGCCGTACGGCAGGGACAAATAATCAGCCCCAGCATTTT. This encodes CASSRTAGTNNQPQHF.

This clone was found once. The rearrangement uses TRBV13 and TRBJ2-4; the D gene is possibly TRBD2 (6 bases). From germline, CDR1 is PRHDT and CDR2 FYEKMQ (reference sequence). The CDR3 contains 12 residues. Trimming cost V 6 bases and J 6 bases, with 9 bases left between them. CDR3 protein: CASSSTRNIQYF. CDR3 nucleotide sequence: TGTGCCAGCAGTTCGACTAGAAACATTCAGTACTTC.

The genes are TRBV6-1 and TRBJ1-6; D gene uncertain. Germline lookup yields CDR1 MNHNS and CDR2 SASEGT. The CDR3 loop spans 13 amino acids. The V and J ends lost 6 bases and 11 bases respectively, with 14 bases between them. CDR3 DNA sequence: TGTGCCAGCAGCTTCCGGGATAACACACCCCTCCACTTT. It encodes CASSFRDNTPLHF.